This T cell receptor beta chain was profiled in a study of Ad26.COV2.S vaccination and SARS-CoV-2 variants. Points on this clone: As yet, its antigen is unknown.

Study-level results: The analyses of TCR breadth and depth may have understated the size of total T cell responses.

The CDR3 has 16 residues. Germline CDR1 SGDLS, CDR2 YYNGEE. Trimming cost V 0 bases and J 4 bases, with 14 bases left between them. The treatment denotes: about 20 received Ad26.COV2.S at low or high dose, single or two shots; 5 received placebo; per-sample allocation not given. Day 63 after the first injection of vaccine or placebo was the sampling time. Measured with immunoSEQ multiplex PCR; TCRdb has only the in-frame clones, and not every one. The sample has hundreds of thousands of clones; around 89% are singletons. This rearrangement joins TRBV9 to TRBJ2-1, with D possibly being TRBD2 (7 bases). The sequencing used peripheral blood, collected in a trial of Ad26.COV2.S vaccine versus placebo. The clonotype originates from a person aged 18 to 65 who received the Ad26.COV2.S COVID-19 vaccine or a placebo. This CDR3 reads CASSVVAGAVYNEQFF. The CDR3 DNA reads TGTGCCAGCAGCGTAGTCGCGGGGGCCGTTTACAATGAGCAGTTCTTC.